This T cell receptor (beta chain) was sequenced in a study of cytomegalovirus exposure and HLA in healthy donors. Generated by immunoSEQ multiplex PCR, the TCRdb table keeps only in-frame clones and is missing some. The sample has about 240,000 clones, 86% seen once. The V end lost 7 bases, the J end lost 11 bases, and 17 bases lay between the germline ends. The CDR3 loop spans 12 amino acids. Germline lookup yields CDR1 MDHEN and CDR2 SYDVKM. The receptor comes from a woman in her twenties or thirties in good health and CMV-seropositive. The sequenced sample consisted of PBMCs. The chain combines TRBV28 with TRBJ1-1, with D unresolved. The CDR3 reads CASMRELREAFF. The CDR3 DNA reads TGTGCCAGCATGCGGGAGTTGAGAGAGGCTTTCTTT.